The 16 T cell receptor beta chains below come from one sample, sequenced in a study of cytomegalovirus exposure and HLA in healthy donors. It was with 60 Vbeta and 13 Jbeta primers that the PCR ran. Libraries were prepared by immunoSEQ multiplex PCR; TCRdb keeps only in-frame clonotypes and omits some of them. This table has some 100,000 clones, roughly 75% appearing once. Source material: PBMCs. These receptors were taken from a woman aged 18-29 years in good health and CMV-seropositive.

The chain recombines TRBV7-9 with TRBJ2-2; D gene ambiguous. There are 14 residues in the CDR3. V was shortened by 6 bases and J by 3 bases, with 11 bases between the two germline ends. Germline V gene lookup returns CDR1 SEHNR and CDR2 FQNEAQ (reference sequence). The CDR3: CASSLRQDTGELFF. The CDR3 DNA reads TGTGCCAGCAGTTTGCGCCAGGACACCGGGGAGCTGTTTTTT.

A few counts support this clone. The genes are TRBV5-4 and TRBJ1-2, with D perhaps matching TRBD1 (6 bases). V lost 2 bases, J lost 4 bases, and 15 bases lay in between. The CDR3 has 15 residues. Germline CDR1 is SGHNT and CDR2 is YYREEE (reference sequence). CDR3 in amino acids: CASSFYRVQTYGYTF. For the CDR3, the DNA is TGTGCCAGCAGCTTCTACAGGGTCCAGACCTATGGCTACACCTTC.

The rearrangement links TRBV27 to TRBJ2-2; 10 positions agree with TRBD2. Trimming removed 2 bases from V and 4 bases from J; junction bases left unmatched: 7. This CDR3 has 17 residues. The V gene's germline CDR1 is MNHEY and CDR2 SMNVEV (reference sequence). This CDR3 is CASSLLLAGAGTGELFF. The CDR3 DNA reads TGTGCCAGCAGTTTACTCCTAGCGGGAGCGGGCACCGGGGAGCTGTTTTTT.

The rearrangement joins TRBV27 to TRBJ2-7; 7 bases map to TRBD2. Germline CDR1 reads MNHEY; CDR2 reads SMNVEV (reference sequence). This CDR3 is built from 15 residues. V lost 2 bases to trimming and J lost 4 bases; unmatched junction nucleotides: 8. The CDR3 sequence: CASSLSGLADYEQYF. The CDR3, as DNA: TGTGCCAGCAGTTTAAGCGGGCTAGCGGATTACGAGCAGTACTTC.

J is TRBJ2-3 and V is TRBV19, with 12 bases lining up with TRBD2. The CDR3 has 16 residues. The V gene end was trimmed by 4 bases and the J gene end by 2 bases; junction bases not matched to a gene: 4. The germline CDR1 and CDR2 sequences are LNHDA and SQIVND (reference sequence). The DNA of the CDR3 is TGTGCCAGTAGTACTAGCGGGAGGGAATCCACAGATACGCAGTATTTT. It encodes CASSTSGRESTDTQYF.

The chain recombines TRBV7-3 with TRBJ1-2; perhaps TRBD1 as D (5 bases). V dropped 2 bases and J dropped 8 bases, with 15 bases sitting between them. CDR1 SGHTA and CDR2 FQGTGA come from the germline V gene. The CDR3 consists of 14 residues. CDR3 region: CASSLGQGLGGYTF. The CDR3 bases are TGTGCCAGCAGCTTAGGCCAGGGTTTAGGCGGCTACACCTTC.

This chain uses TRBV19 with TRBJ2-1; 10 nucleotides agree with TRBD2. Trimming at V came to 5 bases and at J to 7 bases, leaving 8 bases not matched to a gene. This CDR3 contains 15 residues. Germline CDR1 LNHDA, CDR2 SQIVND (reference sequence). This CDR3 is CASSFLAGVQNEQFF. Here the CDR3 DNA reads TGTGCCAGTAGTTTCCTAGCGGGAGTCCAGAATGAGCAGTTCTTC.

The chain employs TRBV20-1 and TRBJ2-5; D might be TRBD1 (5 bases). This CDR3 is 11 amino acids long. V was cut by 3 bases and J by 5 bases, with 7 bases left in between. CDR1 and CDR2 from the germline V gene are DFQATT and SNEGSKA (reference sequence). As DNA, the CDR3 is TGCAGTGCTAGGGACACGGAGACCCAGTACTTC. Translated, it gives CSARDTETQYF.

V is TRBV4-3 and J is TRBJ2-2; 8 bases are shared with TRBD2. The CDR3 loop spans 18 amino acids. The germline CDR1 and CDR2 sequences are LGHNA and YSLEER. V gave up 0 bases and J gave up 0 bases; unmatched junction bases: 6. CDR3: CASSQDSAGAANTGELFF. Written as DNA, the CDR3 is TGCGCCAGCAGCCAAGATTCAGCGGGGGCAGCGAACACCGGGGAGCTGTTTTTT.

This chain links TRBV13 with TRBJ2-3; TRBD2 matches at 9 bases. CDR3 size: 16 residues. With 5 bases clipped from V and 0 bases from J, the junction kept 6 bases outside the gene matches. Germline assignment: CDR1 PRHDT and CDR2 FYEKMQ (reference sequence). The CDR3 bases are TGTGCCAGCAGCGAACTGACTAGCGGAAGCACAGATACGCAGTATTTT. The encoded protein is CASSELTSGSTDTQYF.

The chain links TRBV10-3 to TRBJ2-1, with D uncertain. The V end lost 3 bases, the J end lost 6 bases, and 12 bases lay between the germline ends. This CDR3 is 14 amino acids long. Per the germline V gene, CDR1 is ENHRY and CDR2 is SYGVKD. The CDR3, as DNA: TGTGCCATCAGTGAAAGCGTCCAGCGCAATGAGCAGTTCTTC. Protein: CAISESVQRNEQFF.

The rearrangement links TRBV7-3 to TRBJ2-7; 10 bases are a match to TRBD1. The CDR3 spans 14 residues. Germline trimming cut 5 bases from V and 7 bases from J; bases unmatched to any gene: 8. Germline V lookup: CDR1 SGHTA, CDR2 FQGTGA. CDR3 amino acids: CASSLGTGVEEQYF. CDR3 nucleotides: TGTGCCAGCAGCCTCGGGACAGGGGTAGAAGAGCAGTACTTC. Supplemented by reference TRBV7-3 and TRBJ2-7, the full variable domain reads GAGVSQTPSNKVTEKGKYVELRCDPISGHTALYWYRQSLGQGPEFLIYFQGTGAADDSGLPNDRFFAVRPEGSVSTLKIQRTERGDSAVYLCASSLGTGVEEQYFGPGTRLTVT.

This sequence joins TRBV5-4 and TRBJ2-5; 7 bases agree with TRBD2. Germline V lookup: CDR1 SGHNT, CDR2 YYREEE (reference sequence). J lost 4 bases, V lost 2 bases, and 5 bases had no gene match. The CDR3 runs to 14 residues. The CDR3 is CASSFVGGRETQYF. The CDR3 DNA reads as TGTGCCAGCAGCTTCGTGGGAGGGAGAGAGACCCAGTACTTC.

This clone was observed once. The V call is TRBV9, the J call TRBJ2-2; D possibly corresponds to TRBD2 (5 bases). Deletions cut 0 bases from V and 4 bases from J, with 19 bases between. The germline CDR1 and CDR2 sequences are SGDLS and YYNGEE. The CDR3 has 18 residues. The CDR3 DNA follows: TGTGCCAGCAGCGTAGTGGACTGGTTTTCGGCGAGCACCGGGGAGCTGTTTTTT. Translation gives CASSVVDWFSASTGELFF.

The genes are TRBV7-9 and TRBJ2-7, with 10 positions matching TRBD1. The trim removed 5 bases at V and 3 bases at J, leaving 13 bases unmatched. Germline loops: CDR1 SEHNR, CDR2 FQNEAQ (reference sequence). The CDR3 is 17 residues long. The CDR3 coding sequence is TGTGCCAGCAGCCCTACTCCGGGACAGGGGAGCGACTACGAGCAGTACTTC. Protein product: CASSPTPGQGSDYEQYF.

The J gene is TRBJ2-5, the V gene TRBV29-1; D call uncertain. Between the trimmed V and J ends, which lost 8 bases and 2 bases, there was a span of 12 bases. The germline CDR1 and CDR2 sequences are SQVTM and ANQGSEA. CDR3 length: 12 amino acids. The CDR3 loop is CSTRDGQETQYF. The CDR3 nucleotides read TGCAGCACCCGAGACGGGCAAGAGACCCAGTACTTC.